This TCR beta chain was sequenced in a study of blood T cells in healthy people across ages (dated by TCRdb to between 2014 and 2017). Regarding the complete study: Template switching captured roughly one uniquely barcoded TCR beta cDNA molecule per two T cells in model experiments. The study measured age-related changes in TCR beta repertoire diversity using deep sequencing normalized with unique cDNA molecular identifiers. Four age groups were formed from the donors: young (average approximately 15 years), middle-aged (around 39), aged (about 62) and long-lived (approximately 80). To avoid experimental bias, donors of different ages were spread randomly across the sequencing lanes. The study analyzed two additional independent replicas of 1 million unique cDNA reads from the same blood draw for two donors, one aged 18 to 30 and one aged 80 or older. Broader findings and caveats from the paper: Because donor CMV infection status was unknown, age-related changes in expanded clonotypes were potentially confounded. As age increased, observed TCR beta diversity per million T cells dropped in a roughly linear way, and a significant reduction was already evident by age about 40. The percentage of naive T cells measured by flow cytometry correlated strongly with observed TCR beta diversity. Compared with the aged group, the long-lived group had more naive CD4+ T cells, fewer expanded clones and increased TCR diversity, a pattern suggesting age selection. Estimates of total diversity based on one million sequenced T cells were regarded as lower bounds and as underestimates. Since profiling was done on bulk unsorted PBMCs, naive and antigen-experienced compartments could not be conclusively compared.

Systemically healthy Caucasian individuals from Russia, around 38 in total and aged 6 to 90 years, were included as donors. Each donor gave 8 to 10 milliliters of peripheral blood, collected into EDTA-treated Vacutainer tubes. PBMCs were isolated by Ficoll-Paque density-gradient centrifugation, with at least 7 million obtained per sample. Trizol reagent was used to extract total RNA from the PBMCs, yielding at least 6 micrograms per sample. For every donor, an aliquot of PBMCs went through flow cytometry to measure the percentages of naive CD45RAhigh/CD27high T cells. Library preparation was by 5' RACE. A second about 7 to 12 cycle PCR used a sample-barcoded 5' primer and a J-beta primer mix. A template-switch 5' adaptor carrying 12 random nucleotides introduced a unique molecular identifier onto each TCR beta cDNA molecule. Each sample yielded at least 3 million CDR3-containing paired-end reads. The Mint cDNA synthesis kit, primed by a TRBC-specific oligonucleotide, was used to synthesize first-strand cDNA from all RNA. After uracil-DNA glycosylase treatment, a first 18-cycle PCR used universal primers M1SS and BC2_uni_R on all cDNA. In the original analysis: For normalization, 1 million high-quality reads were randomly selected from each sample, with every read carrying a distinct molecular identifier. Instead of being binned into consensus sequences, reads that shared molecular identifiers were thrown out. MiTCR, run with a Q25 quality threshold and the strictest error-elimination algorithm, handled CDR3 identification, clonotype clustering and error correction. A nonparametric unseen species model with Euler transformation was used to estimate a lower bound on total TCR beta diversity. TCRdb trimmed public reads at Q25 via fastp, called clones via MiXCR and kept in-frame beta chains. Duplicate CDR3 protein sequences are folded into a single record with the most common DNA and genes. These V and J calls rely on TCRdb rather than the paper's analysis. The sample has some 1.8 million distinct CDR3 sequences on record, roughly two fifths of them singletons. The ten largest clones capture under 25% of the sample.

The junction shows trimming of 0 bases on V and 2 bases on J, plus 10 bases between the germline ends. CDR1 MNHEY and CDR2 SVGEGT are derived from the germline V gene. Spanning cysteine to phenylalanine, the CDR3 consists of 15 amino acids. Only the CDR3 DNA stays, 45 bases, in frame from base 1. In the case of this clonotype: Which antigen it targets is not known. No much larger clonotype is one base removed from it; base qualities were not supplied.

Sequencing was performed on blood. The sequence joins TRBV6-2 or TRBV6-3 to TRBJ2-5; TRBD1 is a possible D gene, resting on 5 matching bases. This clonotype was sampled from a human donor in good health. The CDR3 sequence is CASSYSRQLQETQYF. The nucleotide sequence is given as TGTGCCAGCAGTTACTCGAGACAGTTGCAAGAGACCCAGTACTTC.